This TCR beta chain was observed in a study of Ad26.COV2.S vaccination and SARS-CoV-2 variants. Study in general: Intramuscularly, Ad26.COV2.S was given either once or twice, 56 days apart.

On this clone itself: Other nucleotide sequences from this sample produce the same CDR3.

Trimming took 4 bases from V and 1 from J, leaving 4 bases between them. Per the germline V gene, CDR1 is LGHDT and CDR2 is YNNKEL (reference sequence). There are 12 residues in the CDR3. TCRdb's copy holds only in-frame clones and misses some; the assay was immunoSEQ multiplex PCR. The repertoire holds around 340,000 clones, with around 88% as singletons. Treatment noted: approximately 18 received Ad26.COV2.S at low or high dose, single or two shots; about 5 received placebo; per-sample allocation not given. Sampling was done on day 63 after the first vaccine or placebo injection. V is TRBV3-1 (or the pseudogene TRBV3-2) and J is TRBJ1-2; D gene unclear. The TCR sequence derives from a person aged 18-60 years who received the Ad26.COV2.S COVID-19 vaccine or a placebo. Specimen: peripheral blood, collected in a trial of Ad26.COV2.S vaccine versus placebo. The CDR3 spells CASSPGNYGYTF. In DNA, the CDR3 is TGTGCCAGCAGCCCGGGTAACTATGGCTACACCTTC.